Listed below are T cell receptor beta chains from one sample, sequenced in a study of blood T cell repertoires in COVID-19. This table comes from immunoSEQ multiplex PCR, and its TCRdb copy is limited to in-frame clones, with some not included. The sample carries fewer than 350,000 clones, 90% recorded once. Sequencing was carried out using PBMCs or T cells enriched from blood (not recorded which). All receptors derive from a woman under 30 with acute COVID-19. The CDR3 runs from the conserved cysteine through the conserved F or W. A D gene is named only where the DNA matches it firmly. Some rows mark clone size as missing; the rest say once, few, many or name a class of expanded clone.

D gene: .
J gene: TRBJ1-1
V gene: TRBV10-3
clone size: .
CDR3 DNA: TGTGCCACCACAGGGAACACTGAAGCTTTCTTT
CDR3 protein: CATTGNTEAFF

D gene: TRBD1
J gene: TRBJ2-2
V gene: TRBV27
clone size: .
CDR3 DNA: TGTGCCACCTATGGGGGACAGGGCTCCGGGGAGCTGTTTTTT
CDR3 protein: CATYGGQGSGELFF

D gene: .
J gene: TRBJ2-5
V gene: TRBV18
clone size: .
CDR3 DNA: TGTGCCAGCTCACCACCCGGGGTAGAGACCCAGTACTTC
CDR3 protein: CASSPPGVETQYF

D gene: TRBD1
J gene: TRBJ2-5
V gene: TRBV19
clone size: .
CDR3 DNA: TGTGCCAGTAGTACTACGGGACAGGGTTACCAAGAGACCCAGTACTTC
CDR3 protein: CASSTTGQGYQETQYF

D gene: TRBD1
J gene: TRBJ2-3
V gene: TRBV6-2/TRBV6-3
clone size: .
CDR3 DNA: TGTGCCAGCAGTTCCGGGACAGGGCACACAGATACGCAGTATTTT
CDR3 protein: CASSSGTGHTDTQYF

D gene: .
J gene: TRBJ2-1
V gene: TRBV9
clone size: .
CDR3 DNA: TGTGCCAGCAGCGCTTACAGGGATCCCCCCTACAATGAGCAGTTCTTC
CDR3 protein: CASSAYRDPPYNEQFF

D gene: .
J gene: TRBJ2-1
V gene: TRBV7-2
clone size: .
CDR3 DNA: TGTGCCAGCAGCTTAGGGCTCAGTCAGTACTACAATGAGCAGTTCTTC
CDR3 protein: CASSLGLSQYYNEQFF

D gene: TRBD1
J gene: TRBJ2-2
V gene: TRBV19
clone size: .
CDR3 DNA: TGTGCCAGTAGGAAGGACAGGGGGACCGGGGAGCTGTTTTTT
CDR3 protein: CASRKDRGTGELFF

D gene: TRBD1
J gene: TRBJ1-1
V gene: TRBV7-8
clone size: .
CDR3 DNA: TGTGCCGCGAAGGACAGGCTGAGGGCTGAAGCTTTCTTT
CDR3 protein: CAAKDRLRAEAFF

D gene: .
J gene: TRBJ2-7
V gene: TRBV5-1
clone size: once
CDR3 DNA: TGCGCCAGCAGCTTGGGGCCGGGGACCTACGAGCAGTACTTC
CDR3 protein: CASSLGPGTYEQYF

D gene: TRBD2
J gene: TRBJ2-1
V gene: TRBV7-6
clone size: .
CDR3 DNA: TGTGCCACCACCCTAGCGGGCGAGTACAATGAGCAGTTCTTC
CDR3 protein: CATTLAGEYNEQFF

D gene: TRBD1
J gene: TRBJ1-5
V gene: TRBV7-2
clone size: .
CDR3 DNA: TGTGCCAGCAGCCAAAAGACAGGGGGCGGGCAGCCCCAGCATTTT
CDR3 protein: CASSQKTGGGQPQHF

D gene: TRBD2
J gene: TRBJ2-7
V gene: TRBV11-2
clone size: .
CDR3 DNA: TGTGCCAGCAGCCCGACGTCCGGGAGGGCCCCCTACGAGCAGTACTTC
CDR3 protein: CASSPTSGRAPYEQYF

D gene: TRBD2
J gene: TRBJ2-5
V gene: TRBV7-9
clone size: .
CDR3 DNA: TGTGCCAGCAGCTTTAGCGGGGCACAAGAGACCCAGTACTTC
CDR3 protein: CASSFSGAQETQYF

D gene: TRBD2
J gene: TRBJ2-7
V gene: TRBV4-3
clone size: .
CDR3 DNA: TGCGCCAGCAGCCAAGGACTAGCGGGAGCCTACGAGCAGTACTTC
CDR3 protein: CASSQGLAGAYEQYF

D gene: .
J gene: TRBJ2-6
V gene: TRBV28
clone size: .
CDR3 DNA: TGTGCCAGCAGTATTACTAGGTCTGGGGCCAACGTCCTGACTTTC
CDR3 protein: CASSITRSGANVLTF